The text below deals with one TCR beta chain. Its specificity is not known. Germline is not matched at one junction end, which may reflect a read error. Sequencing targeted expressed TCRB transcripts, as all isolated RNA had been reverse transcribed. Profiled with immunoSEQ multiplex PCR; TCRdb holds only in-frame clones, not every one. Altogether over 200,000 clones are present, about a tenth being singletons, with the ten largest covering around 0.017%. The CDR3 loop spans 12 amino acids. CDR1 and CDR2 (germline): SNHLY, FYNNEI. This specimen comes from a study of beta chain features in type 1 diabetes. Overall study: In all, 107,917,701 sorted cells from all samples were analyzed. Overall study findings and caveats: TCRB CDR3 length was moderately but significantly reduced in all four CD4+ subsets of Type 1 diabetes patients. Although PCR might favor shorter templates, it would do so equally in patients and controls. Any role of HLA type in TCRB rearrangement remained unresolved here.

Based on CD45RO/CCR7/CD25/CD127/CD95/CD27, CD4+ regulatory, stem cell-like memory, naive and central memory cells were sorted. The chain has TRBV2 and TRBJ2-7; D is unresolved. The origin of this receptor is a man aged 25 to 40 with type 1 diabetes. Sequencing used naive CD4+ T cells from blood. CDR3 residues: CASSEGSSGYDF. Written as DNA, the CDR3 is TGTGCCAGCAGTGAAGGGAGCTCGGGTTACGACTTC. Looking up the rest from reference TRBV2 and TRBJ2-7 gives the full variable domain: EPEVTQTPSHQVTQMGQEVILRCVPISNHLYFYWYRQILGQKVEFLVSFYNNEISEKSEIFDDQFSVERPDGSNFTLKIRSTKLEDSAMYFCASSEGSSGYDFGPGTRLTVT.